The 16 T cell receptor beta chains given below trace back to one sample, sequenced in a study of blood T cell repertoires in COVID-19. Method: immunoSEQ multiplex PCR; TCRdb's copy keeps in-frame clones and lacks some. The sample has over 150,000 clones; roughly 80% are singletons. Sample: peripheral blood. The receptor source for this set is a woman aged 70 to 79 with COVID-19, enrolled during active disease.

This chain uses TRBV5-6 with TRBJ2-5; D might be TRBD2 (6 bases). The germline CDR1 and CDR2 sequences are SGHDT and YYEEEE. Trimming removed 0 bases from V and 1 base from J, with 10 bases in between. This CDR3 region has 15 residues. The CDR3 bases are TGTGCCAGCAGCTTGGGGGGACTTGGCCAAGAGACCCAGTACTTC. Amino acids: CASSLGGLGQETQYF.

The J gene is TRBJ2-4, the V gene TRBV6-2 or TRBV6-3; the match to TRBD2 covers 13 bases. The V gene end was trimmed by 6 bases and the J gene end by 1 base; junction bases not matched to a gene: 3. There are 16 residues in the CDR3. Germline CDR1 and CDR2: MNHEY and SVGEGT. This CDR3 reads CASSLLAGGAKNIQYF. In DNA, the CDR3 is TGTGCCAGCAGCCTACTAGCGGGAGGGGCCAAAAACATTCAGTACTTC.

The V and J genes are TRBV10-3 and TRBJ1-4, with 7 positions matching TRBD1. The V gene's germline CDR1 is ENHRY and CDR2 SYGVKD. With 5 bases clipped from V and 4 bases from J, the junction kept 7 bases outside the gene matches. The CDR3 extends over 15 amino acids. CDR3 in DNA: TGTGCCATCAGTCCACGTACAGGGGATAATGAAAAACTGTTTTTT. Protein sequence: CAISPRTGDNEKLFF.

V is TRBV18 and J is TRBJ2-7; perhaps TRBD1 as D (5 bases). The V gene lost 3 bases and the J gene lost 6 bases, with 18 bases spanning the gap. CDR1 KGHSH and CDR2 LQKENI come from the germline V gene. This CDR3 is 15 amino acids long. The CDR3 sequence: CASSPQQGLSPEQYF. CDR3 nucleotide sequence: TGTGCCAGCTCACCCCAGCAGGGTTTGTCTCCCGAGCAGTACTTC.

The V and J genes are TRBV19 and TRBJ1-6, with D perhaps TRBD1 (6 bases). V lost 5 bases to trimming and J lost 9 bases, with 23 bases between them. Germline CDR1 LNHDA, CDR2 SQIVND (reference sequence). This CDR3 has 17 residues. For the CDR3, the DNA is TGTGCCAGTAGTGAGACGAGCCGGGGACAACGATTTTCACCCCTCCACTTT. Translated: CASSETSRGQRFSPLHF.

The rearrangement uses TRBV7-2 and TRBJ2-3, with a possible D match to TRBD1 (7 bases). V was shortened by 5 bases and J by 1 base, with 10 bases between the two germline ends. CDR1 is SGHTA, CDR2 FQGNSA, per germline. CDR3 length equals 14 residues. The CDR3 DNA is TGTGCCAGCAGCGCGGGACAGCGCACAGATACGCAGTATTTT. This gives the protein CASSAGQRTDTQYF.

CDR3 DNA: TGTGCCAGCAGTAATAGCGGGGCTACCTACAATGAGCAGTTCTTC. This encodes CASSNSGATYNEQFF. The chain uses TRBV2 and TRBJ2-1; TRBD2 matches at 8 bases. V lost 5 bases to trimming and J lost 2 bases; unmatched junction nucleotides: 5. This CDR3 is built from 15 residues. CDR1 is SNHLY and CDR2 is FYNNEI in the germline V gene.

This sequence joins TRBV3-1 (or the pseudogene TRBV3-2) and TRBJ2-1, with D hard to call. This CDR3 region has 11 residues. Germline values: CDR1 LGHDT, CDR2 YNNKEL (reference sequence). V lost 5 bases to trimming and J lost 8 bases, with 7 bases between them. CDR3 in DNA: TGTGCCAGCAGCTTCCCTGATGAGCAGTTCTTC. Amino acids: CASSFPDEQFF.

This chain connects TRBV6-5 to TRBJ1-4; no clear D gene. Germline CDR1 and CDR2: MNHEY and SVGAGI. V shed 0 bases and J shed 6 bases, with 14 bases lying between them. This CDR3 is 16 amino acids long. The DNA of the CDR3 is TGTGCCAGCAGTTACTCCCCTAAGGGAGGATATGAAAAACTGTTTTTT. Translation gives CASSYSPKGGYEKLFF.

This chain uses TRBV10-3 with TRBJ2-7; 9 positions agree with TRBD2. CDR3 length equals 15 residues. V trimming: 3 bases; J trimming: 2 bases; junction bases outside the gene matches: 5. CDR1 ENHRY and CDR2 SYGVKD come from the germline V gene. The CDR3 sequence is CAISDPLAGTYEQYF. CDR3 nucleotide sequence: TGTGCCATCAGTGACCCCCTAGCGGGGACCTACGAGCAGTACTTC.

The V call is TRBV7-3, the J call TRBJ2-5; weak D call: TRBD1 (5 bases). CDR3 size: 13 residues. With 2 bases removed from V and 7 bases from J, the gap between germline ends came to 11 bases. Germline values: CDR1 SGHTA, CDR2 FQGTGA. The CDR3 DNA reads TGTGCCAGCAGCTTAGGGCAGGGCGGGACCCAGTACTTC. Amino acid sequence: CASSLGQGGTQYF. Looking up the rest from reference TRBV7-3 and TRBJ2-5 gives the full variable domain: GAGVSQTPSNKVTEKGKYVELRCDPISGHTALYWYRQSLGQGPEFLIYFQGTGAADDSGLPNDRFFAVRPEGSVSTLKIQRTERGDSAVYLCASSLGQGGTQYFGPGTRLLVL.

This chain uses TRBV10-1 with TRBJ1-3; D might be TRBD1 (5 bases). The CDR3 contains 14 residues. V lost 4 bases and J 1 base, leaving 8 bases between the germline ends. The germline gives CDR1 WNHNN, CDR2 SYGVQD (reference sequence). The CDR3 region has the DNA TGCGCCAGCAGTGTAGGGGTTTCTGGAAACACCATATATTTT. Translation gives CASSVGVSGNTIYF.

The J gene is TRBJ2-1, the V gene TRBV4-3; D is perhaps TRBD2 (6 bases). Deletions cut 0 bases from V and 2 bases from J, with 23 bases between. The CDR3 extends over 20 amino acids. CDR1 is LGHNA, CDR2 YSLEER, per germline. CDR3 residues: CASSQESSPTSNGPYNEQFF. For the CDR3, the DNA is TGCGCCAGCAGCCAAGAATCGTCACCAACTAGCAACGGCCCCTACAATGAGCAGTTCTTC.

This chain connects TRBV2 to TRBJ2-1; the match to TRBD1 covers 7 bases. Germline loops: CDR1 SNHLY, CDR2 FYNNEI. The V gene end was trimmed by 7 bases and the J gene end by 7 bases; junction bases not matched to a gene: 13. The CDR3 is made up of 15 amino acids. CDR3 loop: CASNFGQAPTNEQFF. DNA for the CDR3: TGTGCCAGCAATTTCGGACAGGCTCCTACAAATGAGCAGTTCTTC.

The CDR3 region has the DNA TGTGCCATCAGTCAGACCGGGACTAGCGGGACTCCCGGGGAGCTGTTTTTT. It specifies CAISQTGTSGTPGELFF. The chain recombines TRBV10-3 with TRBJ2-2, with 13 bases matching TRBD2. The germline V gene encodes CDR1 ENHRY and CDR2 SYGVKD. The CDR3 sequence is 17 residues long. J was trimmed by 6 bases and V by 5 bases; bases with no gene match: 9.

This clone was seen more than once but under ten times. V usage is TRBV5-1 and J usage is TRBJ1-1; TRBD1 might be the D (5 bases). With 4 bases removed from V and 0 bases from J, the gap between germline ends came to 10 bases. The CDR3 loop spans 14 amino acids. Germline V gives CDR1 SGHRS, CDR2 YFSETQ. CDR3 sequence (DNA): TGCGCCAGCAGCCGTTCAGGGTTGAACACTGAAGCTTTCTTT. Amino acids: CASSRSGLNTEAFF. The whole variable domain, remainder taken from reference TRBV5-1 and TRBJ1-1, is KAGVTQTPRYLIKTRGQQVTLSCSPISGHRSVSWYQQTPGQGLQFLFEYFSETQRNKGNFPGRFSGRQFSNSRSEMNVSTLELGDSALYLCASSRSGLNTEAFFGQGTRLTVV.